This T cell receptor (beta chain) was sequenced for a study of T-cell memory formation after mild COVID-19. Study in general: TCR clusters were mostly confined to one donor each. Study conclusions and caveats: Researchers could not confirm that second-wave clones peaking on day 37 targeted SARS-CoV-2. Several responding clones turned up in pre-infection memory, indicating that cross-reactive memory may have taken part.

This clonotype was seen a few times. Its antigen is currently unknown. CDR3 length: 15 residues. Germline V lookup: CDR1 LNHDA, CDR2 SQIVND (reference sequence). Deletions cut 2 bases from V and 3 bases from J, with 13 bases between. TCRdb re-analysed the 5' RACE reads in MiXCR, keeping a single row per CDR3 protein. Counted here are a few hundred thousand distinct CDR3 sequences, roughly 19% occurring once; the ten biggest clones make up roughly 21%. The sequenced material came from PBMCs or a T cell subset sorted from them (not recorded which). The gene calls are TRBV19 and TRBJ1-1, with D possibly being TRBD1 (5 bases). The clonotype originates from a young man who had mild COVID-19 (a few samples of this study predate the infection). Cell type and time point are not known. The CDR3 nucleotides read TGTGCCAGTAGTATAAATCCGGGAGGGGACACTGAAGCTTTCTTT. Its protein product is CASSINPGGDTEAFF.